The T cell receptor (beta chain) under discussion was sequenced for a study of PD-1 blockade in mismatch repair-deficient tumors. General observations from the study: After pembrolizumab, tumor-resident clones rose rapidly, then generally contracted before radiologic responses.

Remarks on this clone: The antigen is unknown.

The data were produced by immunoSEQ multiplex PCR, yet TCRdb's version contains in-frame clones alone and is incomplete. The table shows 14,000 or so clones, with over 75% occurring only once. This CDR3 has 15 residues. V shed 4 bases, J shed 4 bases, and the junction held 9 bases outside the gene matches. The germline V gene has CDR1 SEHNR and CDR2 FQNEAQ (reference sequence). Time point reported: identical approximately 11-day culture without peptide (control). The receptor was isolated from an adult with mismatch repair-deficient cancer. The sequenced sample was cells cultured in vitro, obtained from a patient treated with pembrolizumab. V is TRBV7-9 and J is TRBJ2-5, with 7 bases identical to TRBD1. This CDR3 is CASSYAYSGGETQYF. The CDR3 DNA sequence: TGTGCCAGCAGCTACGCCTATTCAGGGGGAGAGACCCAGTACTTC.